A single T cell receptor beta chain is shown here with its context. Its antigen is as yet unknown. This entry comes from a study of T cell repertoires in cytomegalovirus infection. Whole-study context: Peptides in the study included HLA-C-restricted and HLA-B-restricted CMV epitopes. It can be stated that public TCR beta signatures indicated CMV infection as well as a matching HLA type.

Findings and limits, study-wide: What dominated the ex vivo response were HLA-C-restricted CMV-specific TCR beta clonotypes. Identification of carriers of CMV plus the relevant HLA was performed using cumulative public TCR beta family frequency.

TCRdb ran MiXCR on the reads and lists one entry per CDR3 protein. This table holds about 310,000 distinct CDR3 sequences, around 25% found once. The sequences come from cultured PBMCs, collected from culture after CMV antigen stimulation. The sequence was collected from a human donor in good health (CMV status not recorded). Some clones in this sample may be carry-over from other donors' samples.

CDR3 protein: CSALNNRGPDTQYF. CDR3 nucleotides: TGCAGTGCTCTAAATAACAGGGGGCCCGATACGCAGTATTTT. This rearrangement joins TRBV20-1 to TRBJ2-3; 9 bases match TRBD1. Losses at the gene ends were 5 bases for V and 6 bases for J; bases not matched to a gene: 9. This CDR3 spans 14 amino acids. Germline CDR1 and CDR2: DFQATT and SNEGSKA (reference sequence).